These T cell receptor beta chains were read from a single sample in a study of blood T cell repertoires in COVID-19. Method: immunoSEQ multiplex PCR; TCRdb's copy keeps in-frame clones and lacks some. The sample records approximately 230,000 clones, more than 70% being singletons. Sequencing was carried out using peripheral blood. The receptors were gathered from a woman in her thirties with COVID-19, enrolled during active disease. CDR3s include the opening cysteine and the closing phenylalanine or tryptophan. The D gene is left open where the match is weak. The size entry is marked missing in some rows and otherwise reads once, few, many or a size class.

D | size | J | V | CDR3 | DNA
TRBD1 | . | TRBJ1-5 | TRBV10-3 | CAISGDRDYSNQPQHF | TGTGCCATCAGTGGGGACAGAGACTATAGCAATCAGCCCCAGCATTTT
TRBD2 | . | TRBJ2-1 | TRBV14 | CASQDPSGGNNEQFF | TGTGCCAGCCAAGACCCTAGCGGGGGGAACAATGAGCAGTTCTTC
. | once | TRBJ2-4 | TRBV5-1 | CASSPRRWLWEEGQPAKNIQYF | TGCGCCAGCAGCCCCCGAAGGTGGCTTTGGGAGGAGGGCCAACCAGCCAAAAACATTCAGTACTTC
. | . | TRBJ1-2 | TRBV10-3 | CAIRTTEDGYTF | TGTGCCATCAGGACGACGGAGGATGGCTACACCTTC
TRBD2 | . | TRBJ2-1 | TRBV10-1 | CASSEFRTSSEQFF | TGCGCCAGCAGTGAGTTTAGGACTAGCTCTGAGCAGTTCTTC
. | . | TRBJ2-7 | TRBV7-9 | CASSLDSEQYF | TGTGCCAGCAGCTTAGATAGCGAGCAGTACTTC
. | . | TRBJ1-5 | TRBV19 | CASSMGRGGQPQHF | TGTGCCAGTAGTATGGGAAGGGGGGGCCAGCCCCAGCATTTT
. | few | TRBJ2-1 | TRBV18 | CASSPLSAYREQFF | TGTGCCAGCTCCCCTCTGTCTGCCTACAGGGAGCAGTTCTTC
TRBD1 | few | TRBJ1-1 | TRBV27 | CASSLSGQMAEAFF | TGTGCCAGCAGTTTATCGGGACAGATGGCTGAAGCTTTCTTT
TRBD1 | . | TRBJ2-5 | TRBV7-9 | CASSSRTGGLPQYF | TGTGCCAGCAGCTCCAGGACAGGGGGTTTACCCCAGTACTTC
TRBD2 | . | TRBJ2-1 | TRBV3-1/TRBV3-2 | CASSQARLAPLEQFF | TGTGCCAGCAGCCAGGCGAGACTAGCGCCCCTTGAGCAGTTCTTC